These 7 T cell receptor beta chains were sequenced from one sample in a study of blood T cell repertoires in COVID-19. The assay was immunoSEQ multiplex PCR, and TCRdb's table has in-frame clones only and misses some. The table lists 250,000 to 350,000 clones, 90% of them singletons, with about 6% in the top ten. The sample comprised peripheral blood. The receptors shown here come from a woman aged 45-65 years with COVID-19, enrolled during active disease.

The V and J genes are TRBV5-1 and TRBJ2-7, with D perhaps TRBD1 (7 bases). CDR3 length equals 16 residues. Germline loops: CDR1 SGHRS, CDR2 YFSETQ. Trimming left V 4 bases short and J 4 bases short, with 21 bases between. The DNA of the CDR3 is TGCGCCAGCAGCCTACAGGGGACTGGGACCTTATACGAGCAGTACTTC. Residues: CASSLQGTGTLYEQYF.

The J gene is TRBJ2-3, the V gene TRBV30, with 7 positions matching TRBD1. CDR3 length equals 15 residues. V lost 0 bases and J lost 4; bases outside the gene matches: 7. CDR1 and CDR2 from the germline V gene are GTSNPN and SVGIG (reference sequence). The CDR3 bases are TGTGCCTGGAGTGTACAGGGGAATGGGGCAGATACGCAGTATTTT. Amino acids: CAWSVQGNGADTQYF.

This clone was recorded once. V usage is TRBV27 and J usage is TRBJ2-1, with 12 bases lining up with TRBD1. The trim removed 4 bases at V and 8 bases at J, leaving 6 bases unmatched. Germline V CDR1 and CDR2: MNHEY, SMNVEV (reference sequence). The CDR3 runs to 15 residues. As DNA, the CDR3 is TGTGCCAGCAGTTCCAGGGACAGGGGGCTCGATGAGCAGTTCTTC. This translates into CASSSRDRGLDEQFF.

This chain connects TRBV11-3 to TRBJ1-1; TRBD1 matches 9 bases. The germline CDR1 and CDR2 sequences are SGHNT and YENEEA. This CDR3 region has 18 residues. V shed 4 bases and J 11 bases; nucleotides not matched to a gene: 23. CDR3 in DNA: TGTGCCAGCAGCTCGGGGGGGACAGGGTCTTCAATAGGCAGGTCGGCTTTCTTT. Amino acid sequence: CASSSGGTGSSIGRSAFF. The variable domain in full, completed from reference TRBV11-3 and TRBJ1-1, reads EAGVVQSPRYKIIEKKQPVAFWCNPISGHNTLYWYLQNLGQGPELLIRYENEEAVDDSQLPKDRFSAERLKGVDSTLKIQPAELGDSAVYLCASSSGGTGSSIGRSAFFGQGTRLTVV.

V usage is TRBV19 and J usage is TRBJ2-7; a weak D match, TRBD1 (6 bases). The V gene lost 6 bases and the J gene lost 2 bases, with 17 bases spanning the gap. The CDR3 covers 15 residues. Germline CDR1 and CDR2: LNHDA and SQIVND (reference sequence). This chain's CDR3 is CASSLKRAGAYEQYF. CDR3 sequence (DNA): TGTGCCAGTAGCCTCAAAAGGGCAGGGGCCTACGAGCAGTACTTC.

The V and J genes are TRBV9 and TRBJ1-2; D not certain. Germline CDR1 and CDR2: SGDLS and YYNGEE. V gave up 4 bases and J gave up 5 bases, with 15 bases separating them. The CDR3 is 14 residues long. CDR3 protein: CASSSPSSNYGYTF. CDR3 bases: TGTGCCAGCAGCTCCCCGTCTAGTAATTATGGCTACACCTTC.

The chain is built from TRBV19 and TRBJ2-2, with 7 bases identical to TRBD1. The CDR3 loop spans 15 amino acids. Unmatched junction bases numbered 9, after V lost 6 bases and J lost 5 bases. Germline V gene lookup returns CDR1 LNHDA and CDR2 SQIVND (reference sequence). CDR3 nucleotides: TGTGCCAGTAGAAACCGGGACAGTGGGACCGGGGAGCTGTTTTTT. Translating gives CASRNRDSGTGELFF.